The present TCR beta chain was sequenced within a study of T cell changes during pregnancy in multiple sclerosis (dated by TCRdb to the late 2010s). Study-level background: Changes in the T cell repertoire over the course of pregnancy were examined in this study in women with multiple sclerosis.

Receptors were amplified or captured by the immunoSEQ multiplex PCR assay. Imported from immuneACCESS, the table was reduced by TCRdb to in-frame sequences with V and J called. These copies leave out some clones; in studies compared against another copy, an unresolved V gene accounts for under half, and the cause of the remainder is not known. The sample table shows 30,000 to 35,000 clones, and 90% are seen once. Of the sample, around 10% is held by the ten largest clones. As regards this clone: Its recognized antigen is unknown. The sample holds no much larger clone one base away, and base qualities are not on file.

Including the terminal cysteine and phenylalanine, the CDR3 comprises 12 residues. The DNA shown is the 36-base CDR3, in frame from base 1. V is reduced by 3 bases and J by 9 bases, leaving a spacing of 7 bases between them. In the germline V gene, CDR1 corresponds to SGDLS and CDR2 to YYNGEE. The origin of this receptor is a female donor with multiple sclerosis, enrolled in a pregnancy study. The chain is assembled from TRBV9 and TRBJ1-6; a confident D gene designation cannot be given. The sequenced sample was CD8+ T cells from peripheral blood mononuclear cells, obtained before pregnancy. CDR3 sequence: CASSATGSPLHF. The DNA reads TGTGCCAGCAGCGCGACGGGTTCACCCCTCCACTTT.